These T cell receptor beta chains were read from a single sample in a study of T cells in Graves' hyperthyroidism and ophthalmopathy. Each CDR3 protein gets one entry after TCRdb re-called the multiplex PCR reads with MiXCR. This sample has under 300,000 distinct CDR3 sequences, with just over 14% found just once. Specimen: blood. The receptors shown here come from a woman aged 40 to 50 with Graves' hyperthyroidism that later progressed to Graves' ophthalmopathy. The CDR3 runs from the conserved cysteine through the conserved F or W. Each record gives: V gene, clone size, J gene, D gene, CDR3 DNA, CDR3 protein. A D gene is named only where the DNA matches it firmly. Not every row has a clone size; where given, it reads once, few, many or a size class.

V gene: TRBV7-3; clone size: .; J gene: TRBJ2-5; D gene: TRBD2; CDR3 DNA: TGTGCCAGCAGCCCCGGGGGGAGTAGGAAGACCCAGTACTTC; CDR3 protein: CASSPGGSRKTQYF
V gene: TRBV24-1; clone size: many; J gene: TRBJ2-1; D gene: TRBD2; CDR3 DNA: TGTGCCACCAGTGCCGTAGGGGGGCAGGAGGGACTAGCGACCTACAATGAGCAGTTCTTC; CDR3 protein: CATSAVGGQEGLATYNEQFF
V gene: TRBV6-1; clone size: many; J gene: TRBJ2-2; D gene: .; CDR3 DNA: TGTGCCAGCAGTTATCTTGAGGGGACGACCGGGGAGCTGTTTTTT; CDR3 protein: CASSYLEGTTGELFF
V gene: TRBV28; clone size: many; J gene: TRBJ2-7; D gene: .; CDR3 DNA: TGTGCCAGCAGTTCAGGGAACGGCAACGAGCAGTACTTC; CDR3 protein: CASSSGNGNEQYF
V gene: TRBV5-4; clone size: .; J gene: TRBJ2-3; D gene: .; CDR3 DNA: TGTGCCAGCAGCCCAGACAGACGACTAGACTCAGATGCGCAGTATTTT; CDR3 protein: CASSPDRRLDSDAQYF
V gene: TRBV27; clone size: many; J gene: TRBJ2-1; D gene: TRBD2; CDR3 DNA: TGTGCCAGCAGTTCTGACCTAGCGGGGTACAATGAGCAGTTCTTC; CDR3 protein: CASSSDLAGYNEQFF
V gene: TRBV12-3/TRBV12-4; clone size: .; J gene: TRBJ1-4; D gene: .; CDR3 DNA: TGTGCCAGCAGTTTAGGACGGTCTATTAATGAAAAACTGTTTTTT; CDR3 protein: CASSLGRSINEKLFF
V gene: TRBV12-3/TRBV12-4; clone size: many; J gene: TRBJ2-5; D gene: .; CDR3 DNA: TGTGCCAGCAACAGCGATCTACAAGAGACCCAGTACTTC; CDR3 protein: CASNSDLQETQYF
V gene: TRBV11-2; clone size: many; J gene: TRBJ2-1; D gene: TRBD2; CDR3 DNA: TGTGCCAGCAGCTTAGACGGGGCTAGCGGACCCTCTATCACGTACAATGAGCAGTTCTTC; CDR3 protein: CASSLDGASGPSITYNEQFF
V gene: TRBV5-1; clone size: .; J gene: TRBJ1-6; D gene: .; CDR3 DNA: TGCGCCAGCAGCTTGGACAGGGAAAATTCACCCCTCCACTTT; CDR3 protein: CASSLDRENSPLHF
V gene: TRBV28; clone size: many; J gene: TRBJ1-6; D gene: .; CDR3 DNA: TGTGCCAGCAGCATCAGGACGCCGACTGCTTCACCCCTCCACTTT; CDR3 protein: CASSIRTPTASPLHF
V gene: TRBV29-1; clone size: many; J gene: TRBJ2-5; D gene: .; CDR3 DNA: TGCAGCGTTGAACGGTCCAGTAAAGAGACCCAGTACTTC; CDR3 protein: CSVERSSKETQYF
V gene: TRBV2; clone size: many; J gene: TRBJ2-1; D gene: TRBD1; CDR3 DNA: TGTGCCAGCAGACGGCAGGGGGCATTGGGCAATGAGCAGTTCTTC; CDR3 protein: CASRRQGALGNEQFF
V gene: TRBV14; clone size: .; J gene: TRBJ2-3; D gene: .; CDR3 DNA: TGTGCCAGCAGCCAATTGCCTGCGAGGGATACGCAGTATTTT; CDR3 protein: CASSQLPARDTQYF
V gene: TRBV4-1; clone size: few; J gene: TRBJ2-7; D gene: TRBD2; CDR3 DNA: TGCGCCAGCAGCCGTTCTAGCGGGAGCTCCTACGAGCAGTACTTC; CDR3 protein: CASSRSSGSSYEQYF
V gene: TRBV12-3/TRBV12-4; clone size: many; J gene: TRBJ2-3; D gene: TRBD2; CDR3 DNA: TGTGCCAGCAGTTTTCGACTAGCGGGGACAGATACGCAGTATTTT; CDR3 protein: CASSFRLAGTDTQYF
V gene: TRBV18; clone size: many; J gene: TRBJ2-1; D gene: .; CDR3 DNA: TGTGCCAGCTCACCGATCAGCTCCTACAATGAGCAGTTCTTC; CDR3 protein: CASSPISSYNEQFF
V gene: TRBV6-5; clone size: many; J gene: TRBJ2-7; D gene: TRBD1; CDR3 DNA: TGTGCCAGCAGTTACTCGGGACAGGGGTTCGACGAGCAGTACTTC; CDR3 protein: CASSYSGQGFDEQYF
V gene: TRBV20-1; clone size: many; J gene: TRBJ2-1; D gene: TRBD2; CDR3 DNA: TGCAGTGCTAGAGAACTAGCGGCCTACAATGAGCAGTTCTTC; CDR3 protein: CSARELAAYNEQFF
V gene: TRBV9; clone size: .; J gene: TRBJ1-5; D gene: TRBD1; CDR3 DNA: TGTGCCAGCAGCCGGACAGGTCTATTCAATCAGCCCCAGCATTTT; CDR3 protein: CASSRTGLFNQPQHF
V gene: TRBV7-2; clone size: many; J gene: TRBJ1-6; D gene: .; CDR3 DNA: TGTGCCAGCAGCTTAGCCCATTCACCCCTCCACTTT; CDR3 protein: CASSLAHSPLHF
V gene: TRBV7-6; clone size: few; J gene: TRBJ2-3; D gene: TRBD1; CDR3 DNA: TGTGCCAGCAGCTGGACAGGGAAGAAAGATACGCAGTATTTT; CDR3 protein: CASSWTGKKDTQYF
V gene: TRBV24-1; clone size: .; J gene: TRBJ2-1; D gene: TRBD2; CDR3 DNA: TGTGCCACCAGTTTAAGCGGGAGGAGCTCCTACAATGAGCAGTTCTTC; CDR3 protein: CATSLSGRSSYNEQFF